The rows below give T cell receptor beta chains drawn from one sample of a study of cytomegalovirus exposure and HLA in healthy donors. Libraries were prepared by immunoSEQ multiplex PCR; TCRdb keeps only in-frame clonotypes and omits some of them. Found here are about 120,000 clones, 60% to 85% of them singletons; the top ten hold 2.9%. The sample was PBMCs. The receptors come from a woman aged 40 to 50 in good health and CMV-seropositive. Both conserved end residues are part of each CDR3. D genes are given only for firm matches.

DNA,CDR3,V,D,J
TGTGCCAGCAGCGATGACAGCGGCAATCAGCCCCAGCATTTT,CASSDDSGNQPQHF,TRBV7-8,NA,TRBJ1-5
TGTGCCAGCAGTTACGAGAGCAGGTCCTACAATGAGCAGTTCTTC,CASSYESRSYNEQFF,TRBV6-5,NA,TRBJ2-1
TGTGCCAGCACTAACAGGGGAAACTACAATGAGCAGTTCTTC,CASTNRGNYNEQFF,TRBV2,TRBD1,TRBJ2-1
TGTGCCAGCAGCTTGGGAGCGGCCTACGAGCAGTACTTC,CASSLGAAYEQYF,TRBV5-4,NA,TRBJ2-7
TGTGCCAGTCACTACAATGAGCAGTTCTTC,CASHYNEQFF,TRBV7-9,NA,TRBJ2-1
TGTGCCAGCAGCAGGGGCGGCAGGGCCTCCTACAATGAGCAGTTCTTC,CASSRGGRASYNEQFF,TRBV7-2,NA,TRBJ2-1
TGTGCCAGCAGTTACACCTCGATACTAGGGTCCCGTACGCAGTATTTT,CASSYTSILGSRTQYF,TRBV6-5,NA,TRBJ2-3
TGTGCCAGCAGCGGGGAGAGGCGGACAGGGGGCTTATATTATGGCTACACCTTC,CASSGERRTGGLYYGYTF,TRBV5-4,TRBD1,TRBJ1-2
TGTGCCAGCAGCTTAGACAGGGGAGATACGCAGTATTTT,CASSLDRGDTQYF,TRBV7-8,TRBD1,TRBJ2-3
TGTGCCAGCAGCGTAGGAACAGCTAATGAAAAACTGTTTTTT,CASSVGTANEKLFF,TRBV9,NA,TRBJ1-4
TGTGCCTGGAGTGACGGGACAGGTTATAATTCACCCCTCCACTTT,CAWSDGTGYNSPLHF,TRBV30,TRBD1,TRBJ1-6
TGTGCCAGCAGCCAAGAGCCGGGAGGCGTCAATGAGCAGTTCTTC,CASSQEPGGVNEQFF,TRBV14,TRBD2,TRBJ2-1
TGTGCCAGCAGTTCCATCTCGACTAGCGGAACCTACAATGAGCAGTTCTTC,CASSSISTSGTYNEQFF,TRBV27,TRBD2,TRBJ2-1
TGTGCCAGCAGTTTACTCAACTATGGCTACACCTTC,CASSLLNYGYTF,TRBV28,NA,TRBJ1-2
TGTGCCAGCAGCTCCCAGGGTTATAGCAATCAGCCCCAGCATTTT,CASSSQGYSNQPQHF,TRBV7-2,NA,TRBJ1-5
TGTGCCTGGAGCTACACCCAGTGGACAGGGATGGTGAGAAAACTGTTTTTT,CAWSYTQWTGMVRKLFF,TRBV30,TRBD1,TRBJ1-4
TGTGCCAGCAGTTTAAAGCGAGCGGAGAGCTCCTACAATGAGCAGTTCTTC,CASSLKRAESSYNEQFF,TRBV27,NA,TRBJ2-1
TGTGCCATCAGTGTCCGGACGAGGGATGGCTACACCTTC,CAISVRTRDGYTF,TRBV10-3,NA,TRBJ1-2
TGTGCCATCAGTGGACAGGAGAACACTGAAGCTTTCTTT,CAISGQENTEAFF,TRBV10-3,NA,TRBJ1-1
TGTGCCACCCCATCCGGACAGCTGTTATCTGGAAACACCATATATTTT,CATPSGQLLSGNTIYF,TRBV7-9,NA,TRBJ1-3